These 3 T cell receptor beta chains were all obtained from the same sample, sequenced in a study of PD-1 blockade in classical Hodgkin lymphoma. Exposure to brentuximab vedotin varied, and each patient had relapsed following autologous stem cell transplantation. Profiling relied on immunoSEQ multiplex PCR, and the TCRdb table lists in-frame clones only, not all of them. Counted here are some 32,000 clones, 75% to 85% occurring once; the ten biggest clones make up approximately 35%. Source: peripheral blood mononuclear cells (PBMCs), taken at baseline. These receptors were taken from a human donor with classical Hodgkin lymphoma.

The chain is built from TRBV4-3 and TRBJ2-6, with D possibly being TRBD2 (6 bases). V was pared by 1 base and J by 1 base, with 8 bases between. Germline loops: CDR1 LGHNA, CDR2 YSLEER. This CDR3 region has 16 residues. CDR3 protein: CASSQAGGSGANVLTF. In nucleotides, the CDR3 is TGCGCCAGCAGCCAAGCTGGGGGGTCTGGGGCCAACGTCCTGACTTTC.

The rearrangement uses TRBV7-2 and TRBJ1-6; no clear D gene. The V gene lost 4 bases and the J gene lost 10 bases, with 14 bases spanning the gap. From germline, CDR1 is SGHTA and CDR2 FQGNSA. The CDR3 consists of 14 residues. The CDR3 DNA reads TGTGCCAGCAGCTCCGGCCCCCTGGCCTCACCCCTCCACTTT. It yields the protein CASSSGPLASPLHF.

The chain joins TRBV5-8 to TRBJ2-5; TRBD1 matches 8 bases. The CDR3 is 16 residues long. V lost 4 bases, J lost 2 bases, and 10 bases stayed unmatched. The V gene's germline CDR1 is SGHTS and CDR2 YDEGEE. The CDR3 DNA is TGTGCCAGCAGCCCCGGACAGGGAAGAACTCAAGAGACCCAGTACTTC. The encoded protein is CASSPGQGRTQETQYF. Based on the CDR3 plus reference TRBV5-8 and TRBJ2-5, the full variable domain is EAGVTQSPTHLIKTRGQQATLRCSPISGHTSVYWYQQALGLGLQFLLWYDEGEERNRGNFPPRFSGRQFPNYSSELNVNALELEDSALYLCASSPGQGRTQETQYFGPGTRLLVL.